The 30 T cell receptor beta chains reported below all come from one sample, sequenced in a study of blood T cell repertoires in COVID-19. The table came from immunoSEQ multiplex PCR; TCRdb's copy has only in-frame clones and leaves some out. The sample includes about 250,000 clones, 81% of them seen just once. Sequencing was done on a sample of peripheral blood. All receptors come from an elderly woman with acute or convalescent COVID-19.

The chain is built from TRBV6-5 and TRBJ2-3, with D possibly TRBD1 on 7 matching bases. Germline assignment: CDR1 MNHEY and CDR2 SVGAGI. V lost 6 bases, J lost 0 bases, and 10 bases lay in between. The CDR3 length is 14 residues. The CDR3 sequence is CASREGASTDTQYF. The CDR3, as DNA: TGTGCCAGCAGGGAGGGGGCTAGCACAGATACGCAGTATTTT.

The chain combines TRBV2 with TRBJ1-2, with 8 bases matching TRBD1. CDR3 length equals 12 residues. V gave up 7 bases and J gave up 5 bases; unmatched junction bases: 3. Germline values: CDR1 SNHLY, CDR2 FYNNEI. The CDR3 DNA reads TGTGCCAGCAACAGGGGGGATTATGGCTACACCTTC. Its translation: CASNRGDYGYTF.

The V and J genes are TRBV3-1 (or the pseudogene TRBV3-2) and TRBJ1-1; D is undetermined. V shed 1 base and J shed 8 bases, with 5 bases lying between them. Germline V gene data show CDR1 as LGHDT and CDR2 as YNNKEL (reference sequence). This CDR3 contains 11 residues. CDR3 region: CASSQGAEAFF. Written as DNA, the CDR3 is TGTGCCAGCAGCCAAGGGGCAGAAGCTTTCTTT.

The genes are TRBV6-2 or TRBV6-3 and TRBJ2-5, with 9 positions matching TRBD1. Trimming took 0 bases from V and 5 from J; bases not matched to a gene: 13. CDR3 size: 18 residues. CDR1 is MNHEY, CDR2 SVGEGT, per germline. The CDR3 is CASSYSITGGFYRETQYF. The CDR3 DNA reads TGTGCCAGCAGTTACTCGATAACAGGGGGCTTCTATCGGGAGACCCAGTACTTC.

The chain has TRBV19 and TRBJ2-7; weak D call: TRBD2 (6 bases). The CDR3 is 15 amino acids. Germline CDR1 reads LNHDA; CDR2 reads SQIVND (reference sequence). V was clipped by 5 bases and J by 0 bases, with 14 bases between them. The CDR3 DNA sequence: TGTGCCAGTAGTCTCGGCGGGGCAAACTCCTACGAGCAGTACTTC. This gives the protein CASSLGGANSYEQYF.

This clone appeared a single time. The chain links TRBV6-5 to TRBJ2-7, with D perhaps matching TRBD1 (5 bases). Between the trimmed V and J ends, which lost 7 bases and 0 bases, there was a span of 16 bases. Germline CDR1 and CDR2: MNHEY and SVGAGI. CDR3 length: 15 amino acids. The CDR3 DNA reads TGTGCCAGCAAGACCGACAGACAGAGCTCCTACGAGCAGTACTTC. As protein: CASKTDRQSSYEQYF.

The chain carries TRBV11-1 and TRBJ1-4, with D perhaps matching TRBD1 (6 bases). Trimming left V 7 bases short and J 4 bases short, with 13 bases between. Germline V gene lookup returns CDR1 SGHAT and CDR2 FQDESV (reference sequence). The CDR3 spans 14 residues. CDR3 DNA sequence: TGTGCCAGCAAGATAGGACAGAGTAATGAAAAACTGTTTTTT. Amino acid sequence: CASKIGQSNEKLFF.

This sequence joins TRBV4-1 and TRBJ2-3; D might be TRBD1 (5 bases). The CDR3 spans 13 residues. The germline V gene encodes CDR1 MGHRA and CDR2 YSYEKL. With 6 bases removed from V and 4 bases from J, the gap between germline ends came to 11 bases. CDR3: CASRVQGSDTQYF. The CDR3 coding sequence is TGCGCCAGCAGGGTGCAGGGCTCAGATACGCAGTATTTT.

The chain recombines TRBV5-4 with TRBJ2-1, with 7 bases matching TRBD2. The CDR3 is 16 residues long. Trimming removed 6 bases from V and 5 bases from J; junction bases left unmatched: 14. The germline V gene encodes CDR1 SGHNT and CDR2 YYREEE (reference sequence). The CDR3, as DNA: TGTGCCAGCACTCCCGGGGCGGGGGAGACCCACAATGAGCAGTTCTTC. Its translation is CASTPGAGETHNEQFF.

The rearrangement links TRBV14 to TRBJ2-1; D is unclear. The germline CDR1 and CDR2 sequences are SGHDN and FVKESK. V lost 0 bases to trimming and J lost 8 bases, with 8 bases between them. The CDR3 runs 13 residues. CDR3 sequence: CASSQDLVDEQFF. In nucleotides, the CDR3 is TGTGCCAGCAGCCAAGACCTTGTCGATGAGCAGTTCTTC.

The chain couples TRBV18 to TRBJ2-1, with a possible D match to TRBD1 (6 bases). The V gene lost 2 bases and the J gene lost 3 bases, with 11 bases spanning the gap. Germline CDR1 KGHSH, CDR2 LQKENI. The CDR3 covers 15 residues. The CDR3 DNA follows: TGTGCCAGCTCACCAGAGATCAGGGGCTACAATGAGCAGTTCTTC. It is translated as CASSPEIRGYNEQFF.

This clone was seen only once. The CDR3 region has the DNA TGTGCCAGCACTACCGGGACAGGGAGTGACTATGGCTACACCTTC. Protein: CASTTGTGSDYGYTF. This chain uses TRBV6-5 with TRBJ1-2; 9 positions match TRBD1. Germline V gives CDR1 MNHEY, CDR2 SVGAGI. The length of the CDR3 is 15 residues. The V gene end was trimmed by 7 bases and the J gene end by 3 bases; junction bases not matched to a gene: 9.

The rearrangement links TRBV5-1 to TRBJ2-5; D perhaps matches TRBD2 (5 bases). Trimming took off 4 bases at V and 5 bases at J, with 9 bases between the two ends. This CDR3 contains 12 residues. Germline V CDR1 and CDR2: SGHRS, YFSETQ. The CDR3 region has the DNA TGCGCCAGCAGCCGGGATTCTGAGACCCAGTACTTC. Amino acid sequence: CASSRDSETQYF.

The chain couples TRBV9 to TRBJ2-7; 9 bases are a match to TRBD2. Germline V gives CDR1 SGDLS, CDR2 YYNGEE. V dropped 0 bases and J dropped 5; count of bases not matched to a gene: 9. CDR3 length: 16 residues. The CDR3 here is CASSVAPGTSRNEQYF. The CDR3 nucleotides read TGTGCCAGCAGCGTAGCCCCGGGGACTAGCAGAAACGAGCAGTACTTC.

With respect to this clone: The same CDR3 arises from other DNA sequences in this sample as well. The chain has TRBV29-1 and TRBJ2-1, with 10 positions matching TRBD2. J was trimmed by 4 bases and V by 7 bases; bases with no gene match: 4. This CDR3 region has 13 residues. The V gene's germline CDR1 is SQVTM and CDR2 ANQGSEA. Here the CDR3 reads CSAGTSAYNEQFF. As DNA, the CDR3 is TGCAGCGCCGGGACTAGCGCTTACAATGAGCAGTTCTTC.

DNA of the CDR3: TGTGCCAGCAGGGTCACTAGTAGCTCCTACAATGAGCAGTTCTTC. The encoded protein is CASRVTSSSYNEQFF. This chain joins TRBV6-5 and TRBJ2-1; possible D gene TRBD2, 5 bases. Germline V CDR1 and CDR2: MNHEY, SVGAGI. Trimming shortened V by 6 bases and J by 0 bases, and 12 bases separated the two germline ends. This CDR3 region has 15 residues.

This rearrangement joins TRBV9 to TRBJ2-1; perhaps TRBD2 as D (5 bases). The germline gives CDR1 SGDLS, CDR2 YYNGEE. Trimming removed 0 bases at V and 2 bases at J, with 15 bases between. This CDR3 is built from 17 residues. The CDR3, as DNA: TGTGCCAGCAGCGTAGCTGGCCTAGCCCTTGCCTACAATGAGCAGTTCTTC. Its protein is CASSVAGLALAYNEQFF.

The gene calls are TRBV2 and TRBJ1-6; TRBD1 aligns across 7 bases. This CDR3 has 15 residues. The germline V gene has CDR1 SNHLY and CDR2 FYNNEI. Germline trimming cut 5 bases from V and 3 bases from J; bases unmatched to any gene: 4. CDR3 sequence: CASSRDSLYNSPLHF. The CDR3 nucleotides read TGTGCCAGCAGTCGGGACAGCCTCTATAATTCACCCCTCCACTTT.

This clone was seen a single time. The chain has TRBV5-6 and TRBJ2-1, with D hard to call. This CDR3 has 16 residues. The germline gives CDR1 SGHDT, CDR2 YYEEEE. V gave up 5 bases and J gave up 0 bases, with 15 bases separating them. The CDR3 DNA reads as TGTGCCAGCAGTGAGGCATCGAGGAGCTCCTACAATGAGCAGTTCTTC. As protein: CASSEASRSSYNEQFF.

The chain uses TRBV3-1 (or the pseudogene TRBV3-2) and TRBJ1-1; D is ambiguous. The germline V gene has CDR1 LGHDT and CDR2 YNNKEL (reference sequence). Trimming pared 2 bases from V and 8 bases from J, leaving 9 bases between. This CDR3 is built from 12 residues. In nucleotides, the CDR3 is TGTGCCAGCAGCCAAACCACAGACGAAGCTTTCTTT. Protein: CASSQTTDEAFF.

The chain carries TRBV20-1 and TRBJ2-3, with 14 bases aligning to TRBD2. V lost 3 bases, J lost 2 bases, and 13 bases stayed unmatched. CDR1 and CDR2 (germline): DFQATT, SNEGSKA (reference sequence). The CDR3 extends over 19 amino acids. The CDR3 DNA is TGCAGTGCTAGTAGAGGGGGACTAGCGGGAGAGGGGGCCACAGATACGCAGTATTTT. This codes for CSASRGGLAGEGATDTQYF.

The CDR3 DNA follows: TGCAGCGTCTCTCCTTACAGGGAAGGAAACTATGGCTACACCTTC. It specifies CSVSPYREGNYGYTF. The chain employs TRBV29-1 and TRBJ1-2, with D possibly matching TRBD1 (6 bases). The CDR3 totals 15 residues. Trimming stripped 6 bases from V and 2 bases from J, with 19 bases between. Germline CDR1 reads SQVTM; CDR2 reads ANQGSEA.

CDR3 sequence (DNA): TGTGCCAGCAGCCGGGACAGTCACGACGAAAATGAAAAACTGTTTTTT. Translated, it gives CASSRDSHDENEKLFF. The rearrangement joins TRBV6-6 to TRBJ1-4, with 7 bases aligning to TRBD1. Per the germline V gene, CDR1 is MNHNY and CDR2 is SVGAGI (reference sequence). This CDR3 has 16 residues. J lost 5 bases, V lost 6 bases, and 12 bases had no gene match.

This clone was counted many times. This chain connects TRBV11-2 to TRBJ2-1; TRBD2 might be the D (7 bases). Germline V CDR1 and CDR2: SGHAT, FQNNGV. V lost 0 bases and J 14 bases, leaving 20 bases between the germline ends. The CDR3 length is 15 residues. In DNA form, the CDR3 reads TGTGCCAGCAGCTTAGACCGGGGGGCCCTCTACAAGGAGTTCTTC. Translated: CASSLDRGALYKEFF. The variable domain in full, with the rest retrieved from reference TRBV11-2 and TRBJ2-1, is EAGVAQSPRYKIIEKRQSVAFWCNPISGHATLYWYQQILGQGPKLLIQFQNNGVVDDSQLPKDRFSAERLKGVDSTLKIQPAKLEDSAVYLCASSLDRGALYKEFFGPGTRLTVL.

The chain carries TRBV12-3 or TRBV12-4 and TRBJ1-6; D call uncertain. CDR3 size: 13 residues. Trimming stripped 5 bases from V and 9 bases from J, with 11 bases between. In nucleotides, the CDR3 is TGTGCCAGCAGTCCCACCACGGGTTCACCCCTCCACTTT. The encoded protein is CASSPTTGSPLHF.

This clone was detected only a few times. The CDR3 region has the DNA TGTGCCAGCTCACCCTCAAGCGGCGCAGCCTATGGCTACACCTTC. This gives the protein CASSPSSGAAYGYTF. The chain is built from TRBV18 and TRBJ1-2; D unclear. Trimming removed 3 bases from V and 4 bases from J, with 15 bases in between. Per the germline V gene, CDR1 is KGHSH and CDR2 is LQKENI. The CDR3 contains 15 residues.

The J gene is TRBJ2-7, the V gene TRBV9; 14 nucleotides line up with TRBD2. This CDR3 is built from 18 residues. Per germline, CDR1 SGDLS and CDR2 YYNGEE. The junction had 14 bases not matched to a gene; V was cut back by 4 bases and J by 5 bases. CDR3 amino acids: CASSPKEGTSGSLHEQYF. CDR3 sequence (DNA): TGTGCCAGCAGCCCGAAGGAGGGGACTAGCGGGAGTCTACACGAGCAGTACTTC.

About this clone: The identical CDR3 is also encoded by other nucleotide sequences in the sample. The rearrangement links TRBV12-3 or TRBV12-4 to TRBJ1-1, with D unresolved. Trimming cost V 6 bases and J 1 base, with 9 bases left between them. This CDR3 region has 13 residues. DNA for the CDR3: TGTGCCAGCAGCAACCGGGAGAACACTGAAGCTTTCTTT. Amino acid sequence: CASSNRENTEAFF.

CDR3 sequence reads: CASSRDWLRREQFF. The CDR3 nucleotides read TGCGCCAGCAGTAGGGACTGGCTCAGGAGAGAGCAGTTCTTC. The rearrangement joins TRBV10-1 to TRBJ2-1, with D perhaps TRBD2 (6 bases). The CDR3 has 14 residues. V lost 5 bases to trimming and J lost 10 bases, with 18 bases between them. Germline lookup yields CDR1 WNHNN and CDR2 SYGVQD (reference sequence).

The chain carries TRBV2 and TRBJ2-3, with TRBD2 matching over 9 bases. Germline CDR1 is SNHLY and CDR2 is FYNNEI. After removal of 6 bases from V and 3 bases from J, the junction contained 10 bases not matched to a gene. The CDR3 has 16 residues. The CDR3: CASSNREAGGTDTQYF. CDR3 coding DNA: TGTGCCAGCAGCAACAGGGAGGCGGGGGGGACAGATACGCAGTATTTT.